This TCR beta chain was identified in a study of blood T cell repertoires in COVID-19. Study overall: Samples taken during acute and convalescent COVID-19 were collected in the United States, Italy and Spain. The analysed material was cDNA or gDNA that came from T cells, B-cell-depleted T cells, or PBMCs.

Original handling: Using reference gene primer amplification, nucleated cell counts were estimated. Data came from immunoSEQ multiplex PCR; TCRdb stores just in-frame clones and leaves some out. Clone size and V and J calls were adopted from that table, with D and trimming inferred from the DNA. Of 100,000 or so clones detected, 70% to 90% appear once; the ten largest clones hold approximately 2.9%. Germline V gene lookup returns CDR1 SGHTA and CDR2 FQGNSA. The J segment lost 3 bases and the V segment lost 3 bases, leaving 2 bases of the junction unmatched. CDR3 length: 15 amino acids. The source of this sequence is a man aged 50-59 years with active or convalescent COVID-19. Sequenced: peripheral blood. The chain uses TRBV7-2 and TRBJ2-3, with 11 bases identical to TRBD2. CDR3 bases: TGTGCCAGCAGCTTCAGACTAGCGGGGACAGATACGCAGTATTTT. The encoded protein is CASSFRLAGTDTQYF.